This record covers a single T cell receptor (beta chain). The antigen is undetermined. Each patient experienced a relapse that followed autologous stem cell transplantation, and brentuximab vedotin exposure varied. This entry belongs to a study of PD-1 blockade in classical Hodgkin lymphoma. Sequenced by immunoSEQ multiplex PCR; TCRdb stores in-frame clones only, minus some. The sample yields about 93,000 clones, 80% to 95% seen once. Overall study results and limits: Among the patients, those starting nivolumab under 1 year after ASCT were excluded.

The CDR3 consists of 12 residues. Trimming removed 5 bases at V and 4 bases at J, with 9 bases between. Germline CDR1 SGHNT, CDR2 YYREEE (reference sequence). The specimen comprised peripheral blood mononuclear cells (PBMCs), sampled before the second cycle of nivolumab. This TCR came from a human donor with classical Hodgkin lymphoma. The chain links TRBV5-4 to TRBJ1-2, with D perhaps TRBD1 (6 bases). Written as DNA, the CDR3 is TGTGCCAGCAGTATGGACAGCTATGGCTACACCTTC. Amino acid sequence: CASSMDSYGYTF.